These 25 T cell receptor beta chains were all obtained from the same sample, sequenced in a study of siplizumab effects on memory and regulatory T cells. Libraries were prepared by immunoSEQ multiplex PCR; TCRdb keeps only in-frame clonotypes and omits some of them. In the table there are over 10,000 clones, approximately 50% of which are singletons. It was at 37°C and for five to seven days that the mixed lymphocyte reaction cells were cocultured. Their antigens are not known. Material for sequencing was CFSE-low (dividing) CD8+ T cells sorted from an allogeneic mixed lymphocyte reaction. The receptor set was obtained from a human donor in good health; the cells came from an allogeneic mixed lymphocyte reaction. Some clones in this sample may be carry-over from other donors' samples.

This clone was seen only a few times. The chain recombines TRBV28 with TRBJ2-5; D is ambiguous. The CDR3 runs to 16 residues. V lost 2 bases and J lost 7, with 20 bases in between. Germline CDR1 reads MDHEN; CDR2 reads SYDVKM. In DNA, the CDR3 is TGTGCCAGCAGTTTAAGCCGGGCCCCCGTTGAGGTGACCCAGTACTTC. Amino acids: CASSLSRAPVEVTQYF. Combining the CDR3 with reference TRBV28 and TRBJ2-5 gives the whole variable domain DVKVTQSSRYLVKRTGEKVFLECVQDMDHENMFWYRQDPGLGLRLIYFSYDVKMKEKGDIPEGYSVSREKKERFSLILESASTNQTSMYLCASSLSRAPVEVTQYFGPGTRLLVL.

This clone has a handful of counts. The chain uses TRBV19 and TRBJ2-4; no clear D gene. Deletions cut 0 bases from V and 3 bases from J, with 3 bases between. CDR3 length: 13 residues. Germline loops: CDR1 LNHDA, CDR2 SQIVND (reference sequence). The CDR3 is CASSIDYKNIQYF. CDR3 bases: TGTGCCAGTAGTATAGACTACAAAAACATTCAGTACTTC.

This clone turned up a few times. The CDR3 bases are TGTGCCAGCATGTTTGGGGGTTCCCCCTCCTACGAGCAGTACTTC. Translating it yields CASMFGGSPSYEQYF. This rearrangement joins TRBV6-5 to TRBJ2-7; either TRBD1 or TRBD2 may supply D (5 bases each). V dropped 7 bases and J dropped 0 bases, with 16 bases sitting between them. The CDR3 contains 15 residues. Germline CDR1 and CDR2: MNHEY and SVGAGI.

In this sample, this clone is medium-sized. CDR3 loop: CASSYIGNTGELFF. In DNA form, the CDR3 reads TGTGCCAGCAGTTATATAGGGAACACCGGGGAGCTGTTTTTT. The gene calls are TRBV6-5 and TRBJ2-2; D uncertain. The CDR3 has 14 amino acids. The germline CDR1 and CDR2 sequences are MNHEY and SVGAGI. V was shortened by 3 bases and J by 1 base, with 6 bases between the two germline ends.

By frequency in the sample, this clone is medium-sized. J is TRBJ2-1 and V is TRBV7-9; D uncertain. Germline loops: CDR1 SEHNR, CDR2 FQNEAQ (reference sequence). Trimming took 3 bases from V and 2 from J, leaving 11 bases between them. The CDR3 totals 15 residues. The CDR3 protein is CASSFGSGPYNEQFF. CDR3 DNA: TGTGCCAGCAGCTTCGGGTCCGGCCCCTACAATGAGCAGTTCTTC.

The J gene is TRBJ1-2, the V gene TRBV29-1; D possibly corresponds to TRBD1 (6 bases). The CDR3 extends over 13 amino acids. Germline V CDR1 and CDR2: SQVTM, ANQGSEA. Trimming pared 7 bases from V and 4 bases from J, leaving 16 bases between. CDR3 nucleotide sequence: TGCAGCGCCCGAGCACAGGGTGGCTATGGCTACACCTTC. Translated, it gives CSARAQGGYGYTF. Looking up the rest from reference TRBV29-1 and TRBJ1-2 gives the full variable domain: SAVISQKPSRDICQRGTSLTIQCQVDSQVTMMFWYRQQPGQSLTLIATANQGSEATYESGFVIDKFPISRPNLTFSTLTVSNMSPEDSSIYLCSARAQGGYGYTFGSGTRLTVV.

This chain uses TRBV7-2 with TRBJ2-7; D may be TRBD2 (6 bases). Trimming removed 5 bases at V and 1 base at J, with 12 bases between. Germline loops: CDR1 SGHTA, CDR2 FQGNSA. CDR3 length: 14 residues. CDR3 residues: CASSTAGTSYEQYF. The CDR3 bases are TGTGCCAGCAGCACGGCGGGGACGTCCTACGAGCAGTACTTC.

The J gene is TRBJ2-3, the V gene TRBV5-1, with no clear D. V was shortened by 2 bases and J by 5 bases, with 6 bases between the two germline ends. Per the germline V gene, CDR1 is SGHRS and CDR2 is YFSETQ. The CDR3 covers 12 residues. Written as DNA, the CDR3 is TGCGCCAGCAGCTTTGCCAGAGATACGCAGTATTTT. It specifies CASSFARDTQYF.

V and J are TRBV19 and TRBJ2-2; 8 bases map to TRBD1. V was clipped by 11 bases and J by 7 bases; unmatched bases: 6. CDR3 length: 12 amino acids. Germline loops: CDR1 LNHDA, CDR2 SQIVND (reference sequence). The CDR3, as DNA: TGTGCCGGAAGACAGGGGCACGGGGAGCTGTTTTTT. It yields the protein CAGRQGHGELFF. The variable domain in full, with the rest retrieved from reference TRBV19 and TRBJ2-2, is DGGITQSPKYLFRKEGQNVTLSCEQNLNHDAMYWYRQDPGQGLRLIYYSQIVNDFQKGDIAEGYSVSREKKESFPLTVTSAQKNPTAFYLCAGRQGHGELFFGEGSRLTVL.

This clone is medium-sized. The chain carries TRBV25-1 and TRBJ1-6; D remains ambiguous. Trimming stripped 2 bases from V and 6 bases from J, with 5 bases between. From germline, CDR1 is MGHDK and CDR2 SYGVNS. This CDR3 is 13 amino acids long. For the CDR3, the DNA is TGTGCCAGCAGTGAAGGAACTAATTCACCCCTCCACTTT. Its translation: CASSEGTNSPLHF.

Relative to its sample, this clone is medium-sized. The V call is TRBV11-1, the J call TRBJ2-1; 10 bases match TRBD2. After removal of 2 bases from V and 8 bases from J, the junction contained 6 bases not matched to a gene. Germline CDR1 and CDR2: SGHAT and FQDESV (reference sequence). The CDR3 sequence is 15 residues long. DNA of the CDR3: TGTGCCAGCAGCTTACTCCCTAGCGGGGGCGATGAGCAGTTCTTC. Translating gives CASSLLPSGGDEQFF.

The rearrangement uses TRBV5-8 and TRBJ1-6, with a tentative D call TRBD1 (6 bases). The CDR3 is made up of 15 amino acids. The germline CDR1 and CDR2 sequences are SGHTS and YDEGEE. The V end lost 1 base, the J end lost 10 bases, and 15 bases lay between the germline ends. The CDR3 here is CASSLTQGLFSPLHF. CDR3 nucleotides: TGTGCCAGCAGCTTGACACAGGGTCTGTTCTCACCCCTCCACTTT.

The chain links TRBV15 to TRBJ1-1; D uncertain. V lost 1 base and J lost 1, with 10 bases in between. The CDR3 is made up of 15 amino acids. Germline values: CDR1 LNHNV, CDR2 YYDKDF (reference sequence). CDR3 in DNA: TGTGCCACCAGCAGAGGGCCCTCGCCGAACACTGAAGCTTTCTTT. It specifies CATSRGPSPNTEAFF.

The sample holds a few counts of this clone. The rearrangement uses TRBV9 and TRBJ2-1, with D possibly TRBD2 on 6 matching bases. CDR1 is SGDLS, CDR2 YYNGEE, per germline. The CDR3 sequence is 15 residues long. V lost 3 bases and J lost 0, with 10 bases in between. The CDR3 nucleotides are TGTGCCAGCAGCGCCGGGGGAGGCTCCTACAATGAGCAGTTCTTC. As protein: CASSAGGGSYNEQFF.

This clone was seen repeatedly, ten times or more. The rearrangement uses TRBV7-8 and TRBJ2-7, with a possible D match to TRBD1 (6 bases). The CDR3 is 15 amino acids. Looked up from germline, CDR1 is SGHVS and CDR2 is FQNEAQ. With 4 bases removed from V and 3 bases from J, the gap between germline ends came to 16 bases. The CDR3 reads CASSSRFGRGYEQYF. CDR3 sequence (DNA): TGTGCCAGCAGCTCCCGATTCGGCAGGGGCTACGAGCAGTACTTC.

The chain recombines TRBV2 with TRBJ2-2; D perhaps matches TRBD1 (5 bases). Germline V gives CDR1 SNHLY, CDR2 FYNNEI. The CDR3 has 15 amino acids. Deletions cut 2 bases from V and 6 bases from J, with 13 bases between. The CDR3 DNA reads as TGTGCCAGCAGTGAAATGAAGGGGTATGCCGGGGAGCTGTTTTTT. Its protein product is CASSEMKGYAGELFF.

In this sample, this clone turned up a few times. In nucleotides, the CDR3 is TGTGCCAGCAGTTTGTTGGGTGGCTCTGGCTACACCTTC. It encodes CASSLLGGSGYTF. The V call is TRBV5-4, the J call TRBJ1-2; no firm D call. Per the germline V gene, CDR1 is SGHNT and CDR2 is YYREEE (reference sequence). Trimming took off 5 bases at V and 7 bases at J, with 15 bases between the two ends. The CDR3 totals 13 residues. The full variable domain, completed using reference TRBV5-4 and TRBJ1-2, is ETGVTQSPTHLIKTRGQQVTLRCSSQSGHNTVSWYQQALGQGPQFIFQYYREEENGRGNFPPRFSGLQFPNYSSELNVNALELDDSALYLCASSLLGGSGYTFGSGTRLTVV.

The chain recombines TRBV4-1 with TRBJ1-1, with 12 bases lining up with TRBD1. Germline V gene data show CDR1 as MGHRA and CDR2 as YSYEKL. The CDR3 is made up of 17 amino acids. V lost 0 bases and J lost 1; bases outside the gene matches: 3. This CDR3 reads CASSQDPGQGANTEAFF. The CDR3 DNA reads as TGCGCCAGCAGCCAAGACCCGGGACAGGGGGCGAACACTGAAGCTTTCTTT.

The table lists this clone with a count of one. The gene calls are TRBV2 and TRBJ1-4; 12 bases agree with TRBD1. The CDR3 loop spans 16 amino acids. V shed 6 bases and J 8 bases; nucleotides not matched to a gene: 10. Germline lookup yields CDR1 SNHLY and CDR2 FYNNEI. The chain's CDR3 is CASSPGTGGVGEKLFF. DNA for the CDR3: TGTGCCAGCAGCCCCGGGACAGGGGGCGTAGGGGAAAAACTGTTTTTT.

The rearrangement joins TRBV5-8 to TRBJ2-7; possible D gene TRBD2, 6 bases. Trimming left V 3 bases short and J 7 bases short, with 11 bases between. The CDR3 is 12 amino acids. From germline, CDR1 is SGHTS and CDR2 YDEGEE. In nucleotides, the CDR3 is TGTGCCAGCAGCTCTCGCCGGGGGGAGCAGTACTTC. Translating it yields CASSSRRGEQYF. Drawing the rest from reference TRBV5-8 and TRBJ2-7, the complete variable domain is EAGVTQSPTHLIKTRGQQATLRCSPISGHTSVYWYQQALGLGLQFLLWYDEGEERNRGNFPPRFSGRQFPNYSSELNVNALELEDSALYLCASSSRRGEQYFGPGTRLTVT.

The table lists this clone with a few counts. The chain recombines TRBV19 with TRBJ2-7; tentative D call: TRBD1 (5 bases). Germline lookup yields CDR1 LNHDA and CDR2 SQIVND (reference sequence). This CDR3 comprises 15 residues. The V end lost 0 bases, the J end lost 3 bases, and 12 bases lay between the germline ends. The CDR3 DNA is TGTGCCAGTAGTATAGATTCTACCCAGGGCTACGAGCAGTACTTC. Protein: CASSIDSTQGYEQYF. Variable domain in full (rest from reference TRBV19 and TRBJ2-7): DGGITQSPKYLFRKEGQNVTLSCEQNLNHDAMYWYRQDPGQGLRLIYYSQIVNDFQKGDIAEGYSVSREKKESFPLTVTSAQKNPTAFYLCASSIDSTQGYEQYFGPGTRLTVT.

This clone was seen only a few times. One end of the junction is discordant with germline, which a read error may explain. J is TRBJ2-1 and V is TRBV12-5; 11 bases line up with TRBD2. Germline lookup yields CDR1 LGHNT and CDR2 FRNRAP. The CDR3 contains 16 residues. Here the CDR3 DNA reads TGTGCTAGTGGTTTGATTCTAGCGGGAGGACAGAATGAACAGTTCTTC. It specifies CASGLILAGGQNEQFF.

The chain is built from TRBV6-6 and TRBJ1-1, with D unresolved. CDR3 length: 15 residues. V dropped 2 bases and J dropped 5 bases, with 15 bases sitting between them. Germline loops: CDR1 MNHNY, CDR2 SVGAGI (reference sequence). CDR3 nucleotides: TGTGCCAGCAGTTACGGAAGACCGGGTGGAACTGAAGCTTTCTTT. Amino acid sequence: CASSYGRPGGTEAFF.

This clone was seen a handful of times. The V call is TRBV10-3, the J call TRBJ2-1; TRBD2 agrees at 8 bases. The V segment lost 3 bases and the J segment 7 bases; nucleotides outside the gene matches: 11. Looked up from germline, CDR1 is ENHRY and CDR2 is SYGVKD. This CDR3 spans 16 amino acids. The CDR3: CAISEQSGGPLNEQFF. The CDR3 DNA sequence: TGTGCCATCAGTGAACAAAGCGGGGGCCCATTGAATGAGCAGTTCTTC.

The chain couples TRBV19 to TRBJ2-7; TRBD1 or TRBD2 may be the D gene (5 bases each). The CDR3 spans 14 residues. Looked up from germline, CDR1 is LNHDA and CDR2 is SQIVND (reference sequence). Trimming cost V 5 bases and J 0 bases, with 11 bases left between them. The CDR3 reads CASSPGTVSYEQYF. In DNA form, the CDR3 reads TGTGCCAGTAGTCCAGGGACCGTCTCCTACGAGCAGTACTTC.